The 23 T cell receptor beta chains reported below all come from one sample, sequenced in a study of cytomegalovirus exposure and HLA in healthy donors (dated by TCRdb to about 2017). The library was built by means of the immunoSEQ multiplex PCR assay. This immuneACCESS table, as held by TCRdb, lists in-frame sequences with V and J called but not all clones. Of the missing ones, under half trace to an unresolved V gene in checked studies; the others have no known cause. Here the sample has almost 75,000 clones; just under 85% occur a single time. The ten largest clonotypes hold approximately 3% of the sample. Sample: PBMCs. These receptors were obtained from a man aged 25-40 years in good health and CMV-seronegative.

The chain is built from TRBV5-1 and TRBJ2-3; 10 positions agree with TRBD1. Germline lookup yields CDR1 SGHRS and CDR2 YFSETQ. With 5 bases clipped from V and 6 bases from J, the junction kept 9 bases outside the gene matches. CDR3 length equals 15 residues. CDR3 in DNA: TGCGCCAGCAGTCACGGGACAGGGGAGGGGGATACGCAGTATTTT. This encodes CASSHGTGEGDTQYF.

This chain uses TRBV29-1 with TRBJ2-3; 11 bases line up with TRBD1. The germline V gene has CDR1 SQVTM and CDR2 ANQGSEA. V lost 7 bases, J lost 5 bases, and 5 bases stayed unmatched. CDR3 length: 13 residues. The CDR3 nucleotides read TGCAGCGCCGGGACAGGGGGGGGAGATACGCAGTATTTT. Translation: CSAGTGGGDTQYF.

V is TRBV27 and J is TRBJ1-5; 7 positions match TRBD1. With 0 bases clipped from V and 3 bases from J, the junction kept 2 bases outside the gene matches. This CDR3 is 15 amino acids long. Germline V lookup: CDR1 MNHEY, CDR2 SMNVEV (reference sequence). The CDR3 coding sequence is TGTGCCAGCAGTTTATCAGGGGGCTCCAATCAGCCCCAGCATTTT. Residues: CASSLSGGSNQPQHF.

V is TRBV19 and J is TRBJ1-5, with TRBD1 identical over 8 bases. The J segment lost 7 bases and the V segment lost 1 base, leaving 3 bases of the junction unmatched. Germline assignment: CDR1 LNHDA and CDR2 SQIVND (reference sequence). This CDR3 contains 14 residues. Here the CDR3 reads CASSIGQGAQPQHF. The DNA for the CDR3 is TGTGCCAGTAGTATAGGGCAGGGGGCCCAGCCCCAGCATTTT.

This clone has only one observation. The rearrangement joins TRBV6-8 to TRBJ2-5; TRBD1 aligns across 12 bases. CDR3 size: 19 residues. V was clipped by 5 bases and J by 5 bases; unmatched bases: 18. Germline CDR1 is MNHGY and CDR2 is SAAAGT. The CDR3, as DNA: TGTGCCAGCAGTACCTCCAATACCCCGGGACAGGGGGCTCCGGAGACCCAGTACTTC. Its protein is CASSTSNTPGQGAPETQYF.

The rearrangement joins TRBV7-2 to TRBJ1-2; D is ambiguous. The CDR3 loop spans 15 amino acids. Germline lookup yields CDR1 SGHTA and CDR2 FQGNSA. V was pared by 1 base and J by 4 bases, with 13 bases between. CDR3 DNA sequence: TGTGCCAGCAGCTTAGTGGCGGGCAATGGCTATGGCTACACCTTC. This translates into CASSLVAGNGYGYTF.

The gene calls are TRBV7-6 and TRBJ2-7; tentatively, D is TRBD1 (6 bases). V gave up 2 bases and J gave up 2 bases, with 19 bases separating them. This CDR3 spans 17 amino acids. Germline V gene sequence: CDR1 SGHVS, CDR2 FNYEAQ. The CDR3 DNA sequence: TGTGCCAGCAGCTTAAGCGGACAGTCCTATACTCCCTACGAGCAGTACTTC. Amino acid sequence: CASSLSGQSYTPYEQYF.

This clone was seen a single time. The chain carries TRBV27 and TRBJ2-2; the D gene is possibly TRBD1 (5 bases). Trimming removed 6 bases at V and 5 bases at J, with 13 bases between. The germline gives CDR1 MNHEY, CDR2 SMNVEV (reference sequence). This CDR3 region has 14 residues. The CDR3 is CASRPSGITGELFF. CDR3 sequence (DNA): TGTGCCAGCAGGCCCTCAGGGATTACCGGGGAGCTGTTTTTT.

This clone was seen once. The CDR3 coding sequence is TGTGCCAGCAGCGTAGCTGTAACCACTAATACAGATACGCAGTATTTT. Encoded protein: CASSVAVTTNTDTQYF. The chain uses TRBV9 and TRBJ2-3; D gene unclear. Germline lookup yields CDR1 SGDLS and CDR2 YYNGEE. V was pared by 0 bases and J by 3 bases, with 14 bases between. This CDR3 has 16 amino acids.

The rearrangement joins TRBV30 to TRBJ1-6; D is undetermined. The CDR3 covers 13 residues. CDR1 is GTSNPN, CDR2 SVGIG, per germline (reference sequence). V was trimmed by 5 bases and J by 4 bases, leaving 9 bases between them. CDR3 amino acids: CAWGLEYNSPLHF. As DNA, the CDR3 is TGTGCCTGGGGACTGGAATATAATTCACCCCTCCACTTT.

V and J are TRBV11-2 and TRBJ2-5; D gene uncertain. Germline CDR1 and CDR2: SGHAT and FQNNGV. The CDR3 has 14 residues. The V end lost 0 bases, the J end lost 5 bases, and 10 bases lay between the germline ends. CDR3 protein: CASSLEGSSETQYF. In nucleotides, the CDR3 is TGTGCCAGCAGCTTAGAGGGCAGTTCGGAGACCCAGTACTTC.

The V gene is TRBV7-8, the J gene TRBJ2-3, with D maybe TRBD1 (5 bases). This CDR3 comprises 14 residues. The V end was cut by 6 bases, the J end by 0 bases, with 10 bases between. Germline CDR1 is SGHVS and CDR2 is FQNEAQ. The CDR3 bases are TGTGCCAGCAGTGAAGGGGTTAGCACAGATACGCAGTATTTT. Encoded protein: CASSEGVSTDTQYF.

The genes are TRBV5-1 and TRBJ2-2; TRBD2 aligns across 9 bases. This CDR3 contains 14 residues. Germline V gene data show CDR1 as SGHRS and CDR2 as YFSETQ. V shed 4 bases, J shed 5 bases, and the junction held 3 bases outside the gene matches. The CDR3 sequence: CASSKTSGTGELFF. In DNA form, the CDR3 reads TGCGCCAGCAGCAAAACTAGCGGGACCGGGGAGCTGTTTTTT.

The V and J genes are TRBV6-4 and TRBJ1-2; maybe TRBD1 (6 bases). Germline CDR1 and CDR2: MRHNA and SNTAGT. The CDR3 runs 16 residues. Trimming shortened V by 0 bases and J by 5 bases, and 16 bases separated the two germline ends. The CDR3 DNA reads TGTGCCAGCAGTGACTCGACGTGGACAGCAGGTTATGGCTACACCTTC. It codes for CASSDSTWTAGYGYTF.

This rearrangement joins TRBV7-3 to TRBJ2-2, with TRBD1 as a possible D gene (6 bases). V lost 2 bases to trimming and J lost 3 bases, with 10 bases between them. In germline, CDR1 is SGHTA, CDR2 FQGTGA. The CDR3 contains 15 residues. The DNA of the CDR3 is TGTGCCAGCAGCTTACAGGGGCTGGACACCGGGGAGCTGTTTTTT. It is translated as CASSLQGLDTGELFF.

V usage is TRBV30 and J usage is TRBJ2-1; 7 positions agree with TRBD2. Germline CDR1 is GTSNPN and CDR2 is SVGIG (reference sequence). The trim removed 3 bases at V and 7 bases at J, leaving 15 bases unmatched. The CDR3 is 16 amino acids. The CDR3 coding sequence is TGTGCCTGGAGGACTAGCAGGCTTTCTATCAAGAATGAGCAGTTCTTC. Translation gives CAWRTSRLSIKNEQFF.

This clone came up once. This chain links TRBV15 with TRBJ2-3; 10 bases are a match to TRBD2. The CDR3 is 15 amino acids. Trimming cost V 3 bases and J 3 bases; bases outside gene matches: 3. In germline, CDR1 is LNHNV, CDR2 YYDKDF (reference sequence). CDR3 in amino acids: CATSRGSGRTDTQYF. CDR3 sequence (DNA): TGTGCCACCAGCAGGGGTAGCGGGAGGACAGATACGCAGTATTTT.

The chain links TRBV14 to TRBJ2-1, with D tentatively TRBD1 (5 bases). The germline V and J ends were trimmed by 2 bases and 4 bases, with 9 bases remaining between them. CDR1 SGHDN and CDR2 FVKESK come from the germline V gene. The length of the CDR3 is 14 residues. For the CDR3, the DNA is TGTGCCAGCAGCCAATCTCGACAGTACAATGAGCAGTTCTTC. This translates into CASSQSRQYNEQFF.

This chain uses TRBV19 with TRBJ1-5, with D possibly TRBD1 on 6 matching bases. V gave up 9 bases and J gave up 3 bases, with 15 bases separating them. The CDR3 is 14 amino acids. Germline CDR1 is LNHDA and CDR2 is SQIVND (reference sequence). CDR3: CASSSTGNNQPQHF. The CDR3 nucleotides read TGTGCCAGCAGCTCAACAGGGAACAATCAGCCCCAGCATTTT.

The rearrangement links TRBV5-4 to TRBJ1-2; no firm D call. There are 15 residues in the CDR3. CDR1 and CDR2 (germline): SGHNT, YYREEE (reference sequence). The germline V and J ends were trimmed by 0 bases and 7 bases, with 16 bases remaining between them. This CDR3 reads CASSLVTALRGGYTF. The DNA of the CDR3 is TGTGCCAGCAGCTTGGTCACAGCCCTTCGGGGTGGCTACACCTTC.

V is TRBV2 and J is TRBJ1-4, with a tentative D call TRBD1 (6 bases). V was trimmed by 8 bases and J by 3 bases, leaving 19 bases between them. There are 16 residues in the CDR3. Germline V gene lookup returns CDR1 SNHLY and CDR2 FYNNEI. CDR3 loop: CASLQWGRSSNEKLFF. DNA for the CDR3: TGTGCCAGCCTCCAGTGGGGGCGCTCGTCTAATGAAAAACTGTTTTTT.

V and J are TRBV2 and TRBJ1-5; 7 bases fit TRBD1. Germline CDR1 is SNHLY and CDR2 is FYNNEI. V lost 4 bases, J lost 4 bases, and 4 bases stayed unmatched. This CDR3 is built from 14 residues. This chain's CDR3 is CASSGGTANQPQHF. CDR3 coding DNA: TGTGCCAGCAGTGGGGGGACAGCTAATCAGCCCCAGCATTTT.

V gene TRBV18 combines with J gene TRBJ1-1, with TRBD1 identical over 7 bases. From germline, CDR1 is KGHSH and CDR2 LQKENI. CDR3 length: 12 residues. V was clipped by 9 bases and J by 10 bases; unmatched bases: 11. The CDR3 protein is CASQDRPLGAFF. In DNA, the CDR3 is TGTGCCAGTCAGGACAGGCCGTTAGGAGCTTTCTTT.